This T cell receptor beta chain was identified during a study of radiation and T cells in renal cell carcinoma. Study-wide results and limits: In blood, top tumor clones expanded by 2 weeks, shrinking by 4.

Using immunoSEQ multiplex PCR, the repertoire was profiled, and TCRdb retains in-frame clones only, with some absent. The sample has some 14,000 clones; over 60% are singletons. The CDR3 spans 18 residues. From germline, CDR1 is SGHDT and CDR2 YYEEEE. Trimming took off 3 bases at V and 3 bases at J, with 25 bases between the two ends. Worth noting for this clone: The target antigen is unknown.

Stated treatment: 15 Gy SBRT to primary tumor, nephrectomy 4 weeks later. Nephrectomy followed 15 Gy stereotactic body radiation by 4 weeks. The chain combines TRBV5-6 with TRBJ2-7, with D unresolved. The sequence was obtained from a woman aged 70-85 years with renal cell carcinoma. The specimen comprised tumor tissue, sampled from a patient whose treatment included radiotherapy and nephrectomy. Here the CDR3 reads CASSSDKFRNAALYEQYF. The CDR3, as DNA: TGTGCCAGCAGCTCAGACAAATTTAGGAACGCGGCCCTCTACGAGCAGTACTTC.